This TCR beta chain emerged from a study of graft-versus-host responses after intestinal transplantation. Overall study: Grafts were multivisceral, liver-intestinal, or isolated intestinal. Induction using anti-thymocyte globulin, followed by tacrolimus and steroids for two to three years, was given to all recipients. Study results and limitations: GvH clones were identified in recipient marrow, with some first appearing in ileum or blood. Early post-transplant HvG declines were associated with peak circulating GvH clone levels.

As concerns this clone: Antigen unknown.

Germline CDR1 and CDR2: LNHDA and SQIVND (reference sequence). This CDR3 region has 18 residues. Losses at the gene ends were 7 bases for V and 3 bases for J; bases not matched to a gene: 16. Measured with immunoSEQ multiplex PCR; TCRdb has only the in-frame clones, and not every one. The sample yields 55,000 to 70,000 clones, about 90% seen once. The TCR sequence derives from a human patient who received an intestinal transplant, so some T cells may come from the graft donor. The rearrangement uses TRBV19 and TRBJ2-1; 9 nucleotides align to TRBD2. Sequencing was performed on PBMCs, taken about 120 days after intestinal transplantation. CDR3 sequence reads: CASTPGSGGQARYNEQFF. The CDR3, as DNA: TGTGCCAGTACCCCGGGGAGCGGGGGGCAGGCCCGCTACAATGAGCAGTTCTTC.